A selection of T cell receptor beta chains follows, all from one sample in a study of CD8 T cells in Susac syndrome. TCRdb passed the immunoSEQ multiplex PCR reads through MiXCR, listing each CDR3 protein once. The sample records approximately 170,000 distinct CDR3 sequences, approximately 93% being singletons. The sequencing sample was made of CD4+ T cells from PBMCs. These TCRs come from a human donor with multiple sclerosis. Both conserved end residues are part of each CDR3. Each record gives: D gene, clone size, J gene, V gene, CDR3 DNA, CDR3 protein. A D gene is named only where the DNA matches it firmly. Clone size is shown for a subset of rows, as once, few, many or a class of expanded clone.

D gene: .
clone size: .
J gene: TRBJ1-2
V gene: TRBV28
CDR3 DNA: TGTGCCAGCAGTTCTATCGGACACTATGGCTACACCTTC
CDR3 protein: CASSSIGHYGYTF

D gene: .
clone size: .
J gene: TRBJ2-2
V gene: TRBV7-2
CDR3 DNA: TGTGCCAGCAGCAAAACTCTAGTAACGAACACCGGGGAGCTGTTTTTT
CDR3 protein: CASSKTLVTNTGELFF

D gene: .
clone size: .
J gene: TRBJ2-7
V gene: TRBV20-1
CDR3 DNA: TGCAGTGCTAGAGACCGGACAGCTTTCTACGAGCAGTACTTC
CDR3 protein: CSARDRTAFYEQYF

D gene: .
clone size: .
J gene: TRBJ2-1
V gene: TRBV7-2
CDR3 DNA: TGTGCCAGCAGCTTAGATCGAGTCGTCAATGAGCAGTTCTTC
CDR3 protein: CASSLDRVVNEQFF

D gene: .
clone size: .
J gene: TRBJ2-1
V gene: TRBV5-1
CDR3 DNA: TGCGCCAGCAGCTCATCCAGCAATGAGCAGTTCTTC
CDR3 protein: CASSSSSNEQFF

D gene: TRBD2
clone size: .
J gene: TRBJ2-3
V gene: TRBV2
CDR3 DNA: TGTGCCAGCAGTGAAGGAGCGGGAGGGCCAGATACGCAGTATTTT
CDR3 protein: CASSEGAGGPDTQYF

D gene: TRBD1
clone size: .
J gene: TRBJ2-5
V gene: TRBV10-3
CDR3 DNA: TGTGCCATCAGGGGACAGGCCACTGAGACCCAGTACTTC
CDR3 protein: CAIRGQATETQYF

D gene: .
clone size: .
J gene: TRBJ1-1
V gene: TRBV2
CDR3 DNA: TGTGCCAATAAAGGAGATAACACTGAAGCTTTCTTT
CDR3 protein: CANKGDNTEAFF

D gene: .
clone size: .
J gene: TRBJ1-2
V gene: TRBV2
CDR3 DNA: TGTGCCAGCACCCTAGCGCCTGGGCAGGAGGGTGGCTACACCTTC
CDR3 protein: CASTLAPGQEGGYTF

D gene: TRBD2
clone size: .
J gene: TRBJ2-2
V gene: TRBV27
CDR3 DNA: TGTGCCAGCAGTTTATCGGGAGGGGACGGGGAGCTGTTTTTT
CDR3 protein: CASSLSGGDGELFF

D gene: .
clone size: .
J gene: TRBJ1-5
V gene: TRBV12-5
CDR3 DNA: TGTGCTAGTGGAACGCTTCAAGGAGGCAATCAGCCCCAGCATTTT
CDR3 protein: CASGTLQGGNQPQHF

D gene: TRBD2
clone size: .
J gene: TRBJ2-3
V gene: TRBV19
CDR3 DNA: TGTGCCAGTATTGGAACCAGCGGGACGGCCGCGGGGACGCAGTATTTT
CDR3 protein: CASIGTSGTAAGTQYF

D gene: TRBD1
clone size: few
J gene: TRBJ1-2
V gene: TRBV4-1
CDR3 DNA: TGCGCCAGCAGCCGAGGATCCGGGACAGGGGACTATGGCTACACCTTC
CDR3 protein: CASSRGSGTGDYGYTF

D gene: TRBD2
clone size: .
J gene: TRBJ2-5
V gene: TRBV25-1
CDR3 DNA: TGTGCCAGCAGTGAAAGGACTAGTTTTGAGACCCAGTACTTC
CDR3 protein: CASSERTSFETQYF

D gene: TRBD2
clone size: once
J gene: TRBJ2-7
V gene: TRBV7-9
CDR3 DNA: TGTGCCAGCAGCATGCAACTAGCGGGAGGTTTCCACGAGCAGTACTTC
CDR3 protein: CASSMQLAGGFHEQYF

D gene: .
clone size: .
J gene: TRBJ2-7
V gene: TRBV6-2/TRBV6-3
CDR3 DNA: TGTGCCAGCAGTGGGACCAGCTCCTACGAGCAGTACTTC
CDR3 protein: CASSGTSSYEQYF

D gene: .
clone size: .
J gene: TRBJ1-4
V gene: TRBV12-3/TRBV12-4
CDR3 DNA: TGTGCCAGCAGTTCGGGACAAGGGGTGGGAAAACTGTTTTTT
CDR3 protein: CASSSGQGVGKLFF

D gene: .
clone size: .
J gene: TRBJ2-7
V gene: TRBV7-9
CDR3 DNA: TGTGCCAGCAGCTTAGTTCCACAATCCGCCTACGAGCAGTACTTC
CDR3 protein: CASSLVPQSAYEQYF

D gene: TRBD1
clone size: .
J gene: TRBJ1-5
V gene: TRBV2
CDR3 DNA: TGTGCCAGCAGCGCCGGGGGACAGGGTTTTCAGCCCCAGCATTTT
CDR3 protein: CASSAGGQGFQPQHF

D gene: .
clone size: .
J gene: TRBJ1-3
V gene: TRBV6-1
CDR3 DNA: TGTGCCAGCAGACCTACAGCAGACTCTGGAAACACCATATATTTT
CDR3 protein: CASRPTADSGNTIYF

D gene: .
clone size: .
J gene: TRBJ1-1
V gene: TRBV19
CDR3 DNA: TGTGCCAGTAGGGCTTATGAGGTGAACACTGAAGCTTTCTTT
CDR3 protein: CASRAYEVNTEAFF

D gene: .
clone size: .
J gene: TRBJ2-6
V gene: TRBV7-2
CDR3 DNA: TGTGCCAGCAGCCCGGGACCCAATGAGGCTGGGGCCAACGTCCTGACTTTC
CDR3 protein: CASSPGPNEAGANVLTF

D gene: .
clone size: once
J gene: TRBJ1-2
V gene: TRBV30
CDR3 DNA: TGTGCCTGGAGTGGAAGTTCGCATGGCTACACCTTC
CDR3 protein: CAWSGSSHGYTF

D gene: .
clone size: .
J gene: TRBJ2-2
V gene: TRBV12-3/TRBV12-4
CDR3 DNA: TGTGCCAGCAGCCGCTTGCACACCGGGGAGCTGTTTTTT
CDR3 protein: CASSRLHTGELFF

D gene: TRBD1
clone size: once
J gene: TRBJ1-1
V gene: TRBV20-1
CDR3 DNA: TGCAGTGCCCTTGGGACAGAAAGCGACGCTTTCTTT
CDR3 protein: CSALGTESDAFF

D gene: TRBD2
clone size: .
J gene: TRBJ2-4
V gene: TRBV7-8
CDR3 DNA: TGTGCCAGCAGCCCGTCACGGGGGGGGGTTCAGTACTTC
CDR3 protein: CASSPSRGGVQYF

D gene: .
clone size: .
J gene: TRBJ2-7
V gene: TRBV11-2
CDR3 DNA: TGTGCCAGCAGCCCGGCGGGGTGGGGTACACTACAGTACTTC
CDR3 protein: CASSPAGWGTLQYF

D gene: .
clone size: .
J gene: TRBJ1-4
V gene: TRBV30
CDR3 DNA: TGTGCCTGGAGTGAGGGGGGGACTGCGTCTAATGAAAAACTGTTTTTT
CDR3 protein: CAWSEGGTASNEKLFF

D gene: .
clone size: .
J gene: TRBJ2-1
V gene: TRBV7-9
CDR3 DNA: TGTGCCAGCAGCTCTACTAGGGGGGATGGTGAGCAGTTCTTC
CDR3 protein: CASSSTRGDGEQFF

D gene: .
clone size: .
J gene: TRBJ1-1
V gene: TRBV29-1
CDR3 DNA: TGCAGCGTCCTTGACTCTTCGCGGGACACTGAAGCTTTCTTT
CDR3 protein: CSVLDSSRDTEAFF

D gene: .
clone size: .
J gene: TRBJ2-5
V gene: TRBV9
CDR3 DNA: TGTGCCAGCAGCGGATCGAGTGGGGGTTGGGGGGAGACCCAGTACTTC
CDR3 protein: CASSGSSGGWGETQYF

D gene: TRBD2
clone size: .
J gene: TRBJ2-5
V gene: TRBV3-1
CDR3 DNA: TGTGCCAGCAGCCTAACTAGCGCTGAAGGGGAGACCCAGTACTTC
CDR3 protein: CASSLTSAEGETQYF

D gene: .
clone size: .
J gene: TRBJ1-5
V gene: TRBV6-5
CDR3 DNA: TGTGCCAGCAGTTACGGGGTCGAACAGCCCCAGCATTTT
CDR3 protein: CASSYGVEQPQHF

D gene: .
clone size: .
J gene: TRBJ2-5
V gene: TRBV29-1
CDR3 DNA: TGCAGCGTTCGCCGCGGGTCGGGAGAGACCCAGTACTTC
CDR3 protein: CSVRRGSGETQYF

D gene: TRBD1
clone size: .
J gene: TRBJ1-1
V gene: TRBV20-1
CDR3 DNA: TGCAGTGCTAGAGAATTTCACAGGGGGGTGACTGAAGCTTTCTTT
CDR3 protein: CSAREFHRGVTEAFF

D gene: TRBD1
clone size: .
J gene: TRBJ1-1
V gene: TRBV11-2
CDR3 DNA: TGTGCCAGCAGTCTAACAGGGGGTATTGAAGCTTTCTTT
CDR3 protein: CASSLTGGIEAFF

D gene: TRBD2
clone size: .
J gene: TRBJ2-3
V gene: TRBV7-9
CDR3 DNA: TGTGCCAGCAGCTTGAGGAAGCGGGAGGGCACAGATACGCAGTATTTT
CDR3 protein: CASSLRKREGTDTQYF

D gene: .
clone size: .
J gene: TRBJ1-1
V gene: TRBV20-1
CDR3 DNA: TGCAGAGCGTCCCGAGCCAGCGTGAACACTGAAGCTTTCTTT
CDR3 protein: CRASRASVNTEAFF